A single T cell receptor (beta chain) is shown here with its context. CDR3 length: 15 amino acids. Germline lookup yields CDR1 LNHDA and CDR2 SQIVND (reference sequence). Trimming cost V 5 bases and J 1 base, with 14 bases left between them. This specimen comes from a study of long-term antiretroviral therapy in people with HIV. Survey-level resolution applied to immunoSEQ assay v3.0. Assay used: immunoSEQ multiplex PCR; TCRdb lists only in-frame clones, some missing. Among under 25,000 clones listed, over 60% were seen once. The sequences come from unsorted PBMCs, collected 0.5 years before starting antiretroviral therapy. This clonotype originated in a man younger than 35 with HIV. The chain has TRBV19 and TRBJ1-1; TRBD1 might be the D (6 bases). The chain's CDR3 is CASSGGLRGNTEAFF. The DNA of the CDR3 is TGTGCCAGTAGTGGGGGACTCAGGGGGAACACTGAAGCTTTCTTT.